The 8 T cell receptor beta chains presented below share a single source sample, sequenced in a study of cytomegalovirus exposure and HLA in healthy donors. The primer mix had 60 Vbeta and 13 Jbeta primers. The data were produced by immunoSEQ multiplex PCR, yet TCRdb's version contains in-frame clones alone and is incomplete. The sample yields a few hundred thousand clones, roughly 79% seen once. Specimen: PBMCs. All receptors derive from a man aged 18 to 35 in good health and CMV-seronegative.

The V and J genes are TRBV19 and TRBJ1-1; 9 bases match TRBD1. From germline, CDR1 is LNHDA and CDR2 SQIVND (reference sequence). V lost 5 bases and J lost 1; bases outside the gene matches: 11. The CDR3 loop spans 17 amino acids. The CDR3, as DNA: TGTGCCAGTAGTTGGATGGGACAGGGTAATCCGAACACTGAAGCTTTCTTT. This gives the protein CASSWMGQGNPNTEAFF.

This chain connects TRBV30 to TRBJ1-2; D unresolved. Germline V gene lookup returns CDR1 GTSNPN and CDR2 SVGIG (reference sequence). This CDR3 comprises 13 residues. Deletions cut 2 bases from V and 4 bases from J, with 11 bases between. The CDR3: CAWSYSSLYGYTF. In nucleotides, the CDR3 is TGTGCCTGGAGTTATAGCTCGCTCTATGGCTACACCTTC. The complete variable domain, with remaining parts taken from reference TRBV30 and TRBJ1-2, reads SQTIHQWPATLVQPVGSPLSLECTVEGTSNPNLYWYRQAAGRGLQLLFYSVGIGQISSEVPQNLSASRPQDRQFILSSKKLLLSDSGFYLCAWSYSSLYGYTFGSGTRLTVV.

The chain joins TRBV14 to TRBJ2-1; 7 nucleotides agree with TRBD2. V gave up 5 bases and J gave up 0 bases; unmatched junction bases: 4. CDR3 length equals 15 residues. From germline, CDR1 is SGHDN and CDR2 FVKESK. The CDR3 sequence is CASSFRGSSYNEQFF. CDR3 in DNA: TGTGCCAGCAGCTTCCGCGGGAGCTCCTACAATGAGCAGTTCTTC.

The rearrangement joins TRBV28 to TRBJ2-1, with TRBD2 identical over 8 bases. The CDR3 contains 16 residues. CDR1 is MDHEN and CDR2 is SYDVKM in the germline V gene. With V trimmed by 1 base and J by 0 bases, 2 bases remained unmatched. The CDR3 nucleotides are TGTGCCAGCAGTTTATCGGGGGGGACCTCCTACAATGAGCAGTTCTTC. Protein sequence: CASSLSGGTSYNEQFF.

J is TRBJ2-2 and V is TRBV12-1; the DNA was not used to check the table's D call, TRBD1. TRBV12-1 is annotated as a pseudogene. The CDR3 extends over 19 amino acids. The CDR3 nucleotides read TGTGCCAGCAGCCCTGGACAGCCTAAGGGATTCTCGAACACCGGGGAGCTGTTTTTT. This sequence encodes CASSPGQPKGFSNTGELFF.

As DNA, the CDR3 is TGTGCCAGCGCAGCGACAGGGGATCAGCCCCAGCATTTT. Amino acid sequence: CASAATGDQPQHF. V usage is TRBV2 and J usage is TRBJ1-5; 8 nucleotides agree with TRBD1. V was pared by 8 bases and J by 5 bases, with 5 bases of the junction left unmatched. Germline V gene lookup returns CDR1 SNHLY and CDR2 FYNNEI. The CDR3 sequence is 13 residues long.

V usage is TRBV2 and J usage is TRBJ2-5; 12 bases align to TRBD2. CDR1 SNHLY and CDR2 FYNNEI come from the germline V gene. There are 16 residues in the CDR3. The V and J ends lost 3 bases and 5 bases, in that order; junction bases with no gene match: 7. CDR3: CASSEATSGGLETQYF. In nucleotides, the CDR3 is TGTGCCAGCAGTGAGGCAACTAGCGGGGGGCTGGAGACCCAGTACTTC.

The J gene is TRBJ2-5, the V gene TRBV7-9; 13 positions agree with TRBD2. V shed 5 bases, J shed 1 base, and the junction held 4 bases outside the gene matches. The CDR3 runs 16 residues. The germline gives CDR1 SEHNR, CDR2 FQNEAQ (reference sequence). The CDR3 protein is CASSPGLAGSQETQYF. The DNA for the CDR3 is TGTGCCAGCAGCCCGGGACTAGCGGGGAGCCAAGAGACCCAGTACTTC.